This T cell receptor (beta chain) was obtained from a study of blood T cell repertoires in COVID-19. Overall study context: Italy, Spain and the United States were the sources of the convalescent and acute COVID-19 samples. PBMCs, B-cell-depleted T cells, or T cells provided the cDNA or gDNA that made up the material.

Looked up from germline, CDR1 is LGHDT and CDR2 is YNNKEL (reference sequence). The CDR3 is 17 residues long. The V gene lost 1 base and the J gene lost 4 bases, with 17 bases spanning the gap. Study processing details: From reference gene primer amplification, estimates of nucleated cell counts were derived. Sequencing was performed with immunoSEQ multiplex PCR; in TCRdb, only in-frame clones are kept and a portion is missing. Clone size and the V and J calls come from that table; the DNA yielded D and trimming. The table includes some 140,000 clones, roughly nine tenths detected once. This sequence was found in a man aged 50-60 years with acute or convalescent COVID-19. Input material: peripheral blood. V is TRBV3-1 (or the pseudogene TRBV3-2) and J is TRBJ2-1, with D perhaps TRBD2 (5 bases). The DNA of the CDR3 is TGTGCCAGCAGCCAAGTAGCTGGACTCAAACCATACAATGAGCAGTTCTTC. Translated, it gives CASSQVAGLKPYNEQFF.